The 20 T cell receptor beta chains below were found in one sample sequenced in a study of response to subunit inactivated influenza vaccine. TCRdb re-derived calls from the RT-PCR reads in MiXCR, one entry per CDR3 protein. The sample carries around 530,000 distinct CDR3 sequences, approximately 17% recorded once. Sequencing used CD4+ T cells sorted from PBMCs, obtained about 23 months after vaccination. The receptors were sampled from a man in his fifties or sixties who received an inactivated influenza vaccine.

The DNA for the CDR3 is TGTGCCAGCAGTTACGGTAGGGGGCGCACAGATACGCAGTATTTT. Residues: CASSYGRGRTDTQYF. The rearrangement joins TRBV6-5 to TRBJ2-3; 7 bases line up with TRBD1. The CDR3 contains 15 residues. V trimming: 2 bases; J trimming: 1 base; junction bases outside the gene matches: 3. Per the germline V gene, CDR1 is MNHEY and CDR2 is SVGAGI.

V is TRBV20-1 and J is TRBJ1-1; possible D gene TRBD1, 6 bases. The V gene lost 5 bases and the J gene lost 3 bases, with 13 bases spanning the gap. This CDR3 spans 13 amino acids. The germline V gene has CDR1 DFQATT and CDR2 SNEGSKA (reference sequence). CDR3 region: CSALRDTYTEAFF. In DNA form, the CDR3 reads TGCAGTGCTCTAAGGGACACCTACACTGAAGCTTTCTTT.

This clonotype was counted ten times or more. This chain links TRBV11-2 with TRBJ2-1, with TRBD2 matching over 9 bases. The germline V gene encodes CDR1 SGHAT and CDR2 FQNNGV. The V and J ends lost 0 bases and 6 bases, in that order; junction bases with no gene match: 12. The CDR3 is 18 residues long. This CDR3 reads CASSLDPRIAGVSNEQFF. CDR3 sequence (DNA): TGTGCCAGCAGCTTAGATCCCAGAATAGCGGGAGTTTCCAATGAGCAGTTCTTC.

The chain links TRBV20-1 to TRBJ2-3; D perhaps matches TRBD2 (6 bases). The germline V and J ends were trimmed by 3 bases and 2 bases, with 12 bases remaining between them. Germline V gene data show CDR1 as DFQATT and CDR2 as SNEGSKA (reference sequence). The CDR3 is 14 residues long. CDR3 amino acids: CSASLVADTDTQYF. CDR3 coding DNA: TGCAGTGCTAGCTTGGTAGCGGACACAGATACGCAGTATTTT.

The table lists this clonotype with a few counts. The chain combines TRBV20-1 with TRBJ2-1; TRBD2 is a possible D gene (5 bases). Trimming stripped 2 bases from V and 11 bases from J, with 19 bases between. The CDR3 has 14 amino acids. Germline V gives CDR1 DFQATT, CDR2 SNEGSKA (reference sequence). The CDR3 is CSARLAMALPQQFF. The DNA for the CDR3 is TGCAGTGCTAGACTAGCTATGGCCCTGCCGCAGCAGTTCTTC.

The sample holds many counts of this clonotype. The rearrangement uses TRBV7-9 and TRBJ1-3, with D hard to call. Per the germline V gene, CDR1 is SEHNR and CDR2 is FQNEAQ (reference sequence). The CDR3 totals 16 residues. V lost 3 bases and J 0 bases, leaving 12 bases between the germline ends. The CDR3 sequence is CASSFSSIGSGNTIYF. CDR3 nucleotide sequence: TGTGCCAGCAGCTTTTCCAGCATCGGCTCTGGAAACACCATATATTTT. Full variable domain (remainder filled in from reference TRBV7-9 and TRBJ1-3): DTGVSQNPRHKITKRGQNVTFRCDPISEHNRLYWYRQTLGQGPEFLTYFQNEAQLEKSRLLSDRFSAERPKGSFSTLEIQRTEQGDSAMYLCASSFSSIGSGNTIYFGEGSWLTVV.

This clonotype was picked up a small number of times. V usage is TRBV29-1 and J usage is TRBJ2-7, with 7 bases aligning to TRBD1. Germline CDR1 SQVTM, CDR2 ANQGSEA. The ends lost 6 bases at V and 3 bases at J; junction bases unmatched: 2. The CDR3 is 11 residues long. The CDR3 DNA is TGCAGCGTAGGGACAGACTACGAGCAGTACTTC. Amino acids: CSVGTDYEQYF.

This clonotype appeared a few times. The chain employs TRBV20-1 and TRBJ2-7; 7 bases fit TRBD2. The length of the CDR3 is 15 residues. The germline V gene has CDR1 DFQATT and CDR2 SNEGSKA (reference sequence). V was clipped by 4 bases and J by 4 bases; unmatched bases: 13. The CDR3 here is CSATEIVGRRYEQYF. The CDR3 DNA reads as TGCAGTGCTACGGAAATTGTCGGGAGGCGGTACGAGCAGTACTTC.

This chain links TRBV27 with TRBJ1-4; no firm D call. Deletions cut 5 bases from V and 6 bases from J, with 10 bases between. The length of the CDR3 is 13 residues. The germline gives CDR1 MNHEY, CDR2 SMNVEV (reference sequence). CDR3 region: CASSPSPDEKLFF. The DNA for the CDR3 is TGTGCCAGCAGTCCCTCCCCAGATGAAAAACTGTTTTTT.

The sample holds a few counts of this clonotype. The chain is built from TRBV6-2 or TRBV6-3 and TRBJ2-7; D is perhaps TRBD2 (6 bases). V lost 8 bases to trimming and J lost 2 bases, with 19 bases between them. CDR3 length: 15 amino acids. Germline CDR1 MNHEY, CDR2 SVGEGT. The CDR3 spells CASQPNRDLPYEQYF. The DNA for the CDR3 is TGTGCCAGCCAACCAAACCGGGACTTACCCTACGAGCAGTACTTC.

The CDR3 protein is CASSSTPYPSSTDTQYF. CDR3 nucleotide sequence: TGTGCCAGCAGCTCGACTCCATACCCCTCTAGCACAGATACGCAGTATTTT. The chain joins TRBV7-6 to TRBJ2-3; no reliable D call. CDR1 is SGHVS, CDR2 FNYEAQ, per germline. V was pared by 4 bases and J by 0 bases, with 17 bases between. The CDR3 has 17 amino acids.

The CDR3 region is CASSYVSGSLKETQYF. In nucleotides, the CDR3 is TGTGCCAGCAGTTACGTTAGCGGGAGCTTAAAAGAGACCCAGTACTTC. The rearrangement joins TRBV6-5 to TRBJ2-5, with 9 bases aligning to TRBD2. Germline-derived CDR1 and CDR2 are MNHEY and SVGAGI. There are 16 residues in the CDR3. V lost 2 bases to trimming and J lost 3 bases; unmatched junction nucleotides: 7.

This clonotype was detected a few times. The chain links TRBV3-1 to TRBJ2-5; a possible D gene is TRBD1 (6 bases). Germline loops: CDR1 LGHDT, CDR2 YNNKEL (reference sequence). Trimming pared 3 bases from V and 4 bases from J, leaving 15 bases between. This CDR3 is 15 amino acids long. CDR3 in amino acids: CASSHQGQGRETQYF. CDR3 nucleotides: TGTGCCAGCAGCCATCAGGGGCAGGGGAGAGAGACCCAGTACTTC.

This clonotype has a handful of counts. The CDR3 is CASSGTSGTQNNEQFF. The DNA of the CDR3 is TGCGCCAGCAGCGGGACTAGCGGGACACAAAACAATGAGCAGTTCTTC. The chain uses TRBV5-1 and TRBJ2-1; TRBD2 matches at 13 bases. The V gene end was trimmed by 4 bases and the J gene end by 5 bases; junction bases not matched to a gene: 6. CDR1 is SGHRS, CDR2 YFSETQ, per germline. This CDR3 contains 16 residues.

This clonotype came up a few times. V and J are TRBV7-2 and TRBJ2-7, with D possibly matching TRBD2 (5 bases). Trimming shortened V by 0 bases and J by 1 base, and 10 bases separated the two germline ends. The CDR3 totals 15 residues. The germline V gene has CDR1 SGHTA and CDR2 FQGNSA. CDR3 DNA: TGTGCCAGCAGCTTAGCGGAGGCTATTTCCTACGAGCAGTACTTC. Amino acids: CASSLAEAISYEQYF.

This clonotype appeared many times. This CDR3 reads CASSPSMGRRTEAFF. The CDR3 nucleotides read TGTGCCAGCAGCCCGAGCATGGGCCGAAGAACTGAAGCTTTCTTT. V gene TRBV11-1 combines with J gene TRBJ1-1; D remains unclear. Looked up from germline, CDR1 is SGHAT and CDR2 is FQDESV (reference sequence). Trimming took off 5 bases at V and 5 bases at J, with 18 bases between the two ends. The CDR3 totals 15 residues. Supplemented by reference TRBV11-1 and TRBJ1-1, the full variable domain reads EAEVAQSPRYKITEKSQAVAFWCDPISGHATLYWYRQILGQGPELLVQFQDESVVDDSQLPKDRFSAERLKGVDSTLKIQPAELGDSAMYLCASSPSMGRRTEAFFGQGTRLTVV.

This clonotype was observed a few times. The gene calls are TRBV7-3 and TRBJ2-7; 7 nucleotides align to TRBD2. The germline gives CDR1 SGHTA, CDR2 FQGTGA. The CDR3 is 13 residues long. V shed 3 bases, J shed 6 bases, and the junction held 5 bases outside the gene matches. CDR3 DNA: TGTGCCAGCAGCTTTACTAGCGTCGGCGAGCAGTACTTC. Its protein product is CASSFTSVGEQYF. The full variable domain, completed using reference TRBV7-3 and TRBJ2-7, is GAGVSQTPSNKVTEKGKYVELRCDPISGHTALYWYRQSLGQGPEFLIYFQGTGAADDSGLPNDRFFAVRPEGSVSTLKIQRTERGDSAVYLCASSFTSVGEQYFGPGTRLTVT.

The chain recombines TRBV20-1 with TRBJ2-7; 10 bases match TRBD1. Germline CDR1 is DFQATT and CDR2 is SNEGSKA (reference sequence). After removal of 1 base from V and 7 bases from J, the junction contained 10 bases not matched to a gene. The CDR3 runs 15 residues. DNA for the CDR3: TGCAGTGCTAGAGGGGTGGACAGGGGGGGTTCGGAGCAGTACTTC. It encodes CSARGVDRGGSEQYF.

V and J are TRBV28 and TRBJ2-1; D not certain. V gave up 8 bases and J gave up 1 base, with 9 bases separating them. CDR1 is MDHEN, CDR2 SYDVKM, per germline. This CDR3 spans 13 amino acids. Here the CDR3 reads CASFSESYNEQFF. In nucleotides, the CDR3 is TGTGCCAGCTTCTCTGAGTCCTACAATGAGCAGTTCTTC.

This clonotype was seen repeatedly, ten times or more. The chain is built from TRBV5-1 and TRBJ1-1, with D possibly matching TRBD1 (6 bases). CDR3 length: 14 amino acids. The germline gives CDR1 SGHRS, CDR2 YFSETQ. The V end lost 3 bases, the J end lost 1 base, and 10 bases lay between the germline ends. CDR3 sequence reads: CASSSGGGNTEAFF. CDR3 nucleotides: TGCGCCAGCAGCTCTGGAGGGGGGAACACTGAAGCTTTCTTT.